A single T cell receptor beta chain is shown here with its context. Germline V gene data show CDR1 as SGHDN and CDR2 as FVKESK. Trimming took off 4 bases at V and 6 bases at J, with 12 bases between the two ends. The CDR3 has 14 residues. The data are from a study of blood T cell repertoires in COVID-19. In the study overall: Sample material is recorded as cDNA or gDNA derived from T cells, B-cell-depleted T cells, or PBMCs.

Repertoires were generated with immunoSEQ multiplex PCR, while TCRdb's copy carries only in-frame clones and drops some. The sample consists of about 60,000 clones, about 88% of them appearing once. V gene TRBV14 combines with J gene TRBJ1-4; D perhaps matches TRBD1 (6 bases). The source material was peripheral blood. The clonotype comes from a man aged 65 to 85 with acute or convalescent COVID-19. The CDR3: CASSPGGRYEKLFF. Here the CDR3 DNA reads TGTGCCAGCAGCCCCGGGGGGCGGTATGAAAAACTGTTTTTT. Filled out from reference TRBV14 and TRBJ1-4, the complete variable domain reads EAGVTQFPSHSVIEKGQTVTLRCDPISGHDNLYWYRRVMGKEIKFLLHFVKESKQDESGMPNNRFLAERTGGTYSTLKVQPAELEDSGVYFCASSPGGRYEKLFFGSGTQLSVL.